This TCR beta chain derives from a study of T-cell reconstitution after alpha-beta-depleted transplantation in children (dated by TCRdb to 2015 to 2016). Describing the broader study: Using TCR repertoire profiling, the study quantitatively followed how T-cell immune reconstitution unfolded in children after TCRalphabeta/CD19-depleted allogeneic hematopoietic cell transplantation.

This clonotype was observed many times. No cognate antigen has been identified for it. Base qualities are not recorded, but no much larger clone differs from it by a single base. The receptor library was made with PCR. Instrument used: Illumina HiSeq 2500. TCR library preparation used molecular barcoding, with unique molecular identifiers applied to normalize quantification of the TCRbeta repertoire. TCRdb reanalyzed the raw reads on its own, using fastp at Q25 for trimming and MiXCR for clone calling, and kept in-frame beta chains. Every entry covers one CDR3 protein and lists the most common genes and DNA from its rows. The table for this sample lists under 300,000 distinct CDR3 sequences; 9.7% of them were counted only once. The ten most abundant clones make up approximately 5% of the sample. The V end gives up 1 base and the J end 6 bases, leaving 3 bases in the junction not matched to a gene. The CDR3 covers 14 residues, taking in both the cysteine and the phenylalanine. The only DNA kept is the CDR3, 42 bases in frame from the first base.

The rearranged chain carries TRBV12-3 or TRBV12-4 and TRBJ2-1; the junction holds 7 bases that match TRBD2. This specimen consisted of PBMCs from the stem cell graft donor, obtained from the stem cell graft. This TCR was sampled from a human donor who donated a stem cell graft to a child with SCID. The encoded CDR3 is CASSLELAFNEQFF. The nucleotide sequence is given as TGTGCCAGCAGTTTAGAACTAGCGTTCAATGAGCAGTTCTTC.